These 28 T cell receptor beta chains were sequenced from one sample in a study of human T cells and chemical hapten exposure. TCRdb reanalysed the RACE reads using MiXCR and keeps one entry per CDR3 protein. The sample records approximately 80,000 distinct CDR3 sequences, about 10% being singletons. The sample's time point: patch test 1, 2 weeks after DPC sensitization. As for treatment: therapeutic diphenylcyclopropenone sensitization with weekly scalp DPC. This material consisted of whole blood, taken in connection with sensitization to the hapten diphenylcyclopropenone (DPC). The receptors here all came from a woman in her forties or fifties with alopecia areata. Some clones in this sample may be carry-over from other donors' samples.

This clonotype was counted a few times. The chain combines TRBV9 with TRBJ2-3; D remains ambiguous. The CDR3 consists of 13 residues. V was trimmed by 3 bases and J by 7 bases, leaving 12 bases between them. Looked up from germline, CDR1 is SGDLS and CDR2 is YYNGEE. The CDR3 region is CASSAPWIHTQYF. DNA for the CDR3: TGTGCCAGCAGCGCCCCATGGATTCATACGCAGTATTTT.

This clonotype was counted ten times or more. The chain has TRBV5-5 and TRBJ2-5, with D perhaps assigned TRBD1 or TRBD2 (5 bases each). The CDR3 is 15 amino acids. The germline CDR1 and CDR2 sequences are SGHKS and YYEKEE (reference sequence). Trimming took 4 bases from V and 3 from J, leaving 16 bases between them. This CDR3 reads CASSLERGVEETQYF. The CDR3 DNA reads TGTGCCAGCAGCCTGGAGAGAGGGGTTGAAGAGACCCAGTACTTC. The full variable domain, completed using reference TRBV5-5 and TRBJ2-5, is DAGVTQSPTHLIKTRGQQVTLRCSPISGHKSVSWYQQVLGQGPQFIFQYYEKEERGRGNFPDRFSARQFPNYSSELNVNALLLGDSALYLCASSLERGVEETQYFGPGTRLLVL.

Concerning this clonotype itself: At one end the junction does not follow the germline gene, possibly because of a read error. The rearrangement uses TRBV9 and TRBJ1-3; D gene ambiguous. Germline CDR1 and CDR2: SGDLS and YYNGEE. This CDR3 is built from 12 residues. The CDR3 DNA follows: TGTGCCAGCAGCGGTACTGGGAACACCATATATTTT. This sequence encodes CASSGTGNTIYF.

V is TRBV30 and J is TRBJ1-5; possible D gene TRBD1, 5 bases. V lost 2 bases, J lost 5 bases, and 13 bases lay in between. The germline V gene encodes CDR1 GTSNPN and CDR2 SVGIG (reference sequence). This CDR3 spans 14 amino acids. The chain's CDR3 is CAWSKGLGDQPQHF. CDR3 nucleotides: TGTGCCTGGAGTAAGGGGCTGGGGGATCAGCCCCAGCATTTT. The full variable domain, in which reference TRBV30 and TRBJ1-5 provide the parts outside the CDR3, is SQTIHQWPATLVQPVGSPLSLECTVEGTSNPNLYWYRQAAGRGLQLLFYSVGIGQISSEVPQNLSASRPQDRQFILSSKKLLLSDSGFYLCAWSKGLGDQPQHFGDGTRLSIL.

This clonotype was found a few times. This sequence joins TRBV7-8 and TRBJ1-1; D gene ambiguous. This CDR3 region has 13 residues. CDR1 and CDR2 (germline): SGHVS, FQNEAQ. V dropped 5 bases and J dropped 2 bases, with 9 bases sitting between them. This chain's CDR3 is CASSKGVNTEAFF. The DNA for the CDR3 is TGTGCCAGCAGCAAAGGCGTCAACACTGAAGCTTTCTTT.

This clonotype was counted at least ten times. This chain links TRBV4-2 with TRBJ1-4, with 11 bases identical to TRBD1. The CDR3 consists of 17 residues. Per germline, CDR1 LGHNA and CDR2 YNFKEQ. V dropped 0 bases and J dropped 5; count of bases not matched to a gene: 5. The CDR3: CASSQDWTGGGNEKLFF. The DNA of the CDR3 is TGTGCCAGCAGCCAAGACTGGACAGGGGGCGGAAATGAAAAACTGTTTTTT.

This clonotype occurred a few times. This chain joins TRBV24-1 and TRBJ2-1; D remains unclear. The V end lost 9 bases, the J end lost 0 bases, and 8 bases lay between the germline ends. There are 13 residues in the CDR3. Germline values: CDR1 KGHDR, CDR2 SFDVKD. CDR3 residues: CATRSSSYNEQFF. The CDR3 DNA reads as TGTGCCACCCGAAGCAGCTCCTACAATGAGCAGTTCTTC.

At least ten counts were recorded for this clonotype. This chain joins TRBV10-2 and TRBJ2-3; perhaps TRBD2 as D (5 bases). Between the trimmed V and J ends, which lost 0 bases and 1 base, there was a span of 5 bases. CDR1 and CDR2 (germline): WSHSY, SAAADI. The length of the CDR3 is 14 residues. The CDR3 spells CASSESGGTDTQYF. In nucleotides, the CDR3 is TGCGCCAGCAGTGAGTCCGGGGGCACAGATACGCAGTATTTT.

There are a few counts of this clonotype. The gene calls are TRBV7-8 and TRBJ1-5; D may be TRBD1 (6 bases). Germline CDR1 reads SGHVS; CDR2 reads FQNEAQ. This CDR3 comprises 16 residues. V was cut by 4 bases and J by 1 base, with 14 bases left in between. DNA for the CDR3: TGTGCCAGCAGCTCAGACAGGTACGGGAGCAATCAGCCCCAGCATTTT. The encoded protein is CASSSDRYGSNQPQHF.

This clonotype was seen repeatedly, ten times or more. J is TRBJ2-1 and V is TRBV10-1, with TRBD1 identical over 9 bases. This CDR3 contains 15 residues. Germline V gives CDR1 WNHNN, CDR2 SYGVQD (reference sequence). J gave up 9 bases and V 9 bases, and 15 bases lay outside the gene matches. As DNA, the CDR3 is TGCGCCAGGGAGCCCCGGGACAGGGAAGGGCTTGAGCAGTTCTTC. It yields the protein CAREPRDREGLEQFF.

The chain joins TRBV3-1 to TRBJ1-1; TRBD1 might be the D (5 bases). The CDR3 loop spans 14 amino acids. The V and J ends lost 0 bases and 7 bases respectively, with 12 bases between them. Germline assignment: CDR1 LGHDT and CDR2 YNNKEL (reference sequence). The CDR3 is CASSQEDTTREAFF. The CDR3 nucleotides are TGTGCCAGCAGCCAAGAGGACACCACACGTGAAGCTTTCTTT.

CDR3 sequence: CSARGTSGYNEQFF. DNA of the CDR3: TGCAGTGCACGCGGGACTAGCGGATACAATGAGCAGTTCTTC. The chain recombines TRBV20-1 with TRBJ2-1, with TRBD2 matching over 11 bases. Trimming cost V 6 bases and J 4 bases; bases outside gene matches: 5. The V gene's germline CDR1 is DFQATT and CDR2 SNEGSKA (reference sequence). This CDR3 is built from 14 residues.

This clonotype turned up a few times. This chain links TRBV24-1 with TRBJ2-3; perhaps TRBD1 as D (5 bases). The V gene lost 3 bases and the J gene lost 2 bases, with 8 bases spanning the gap. The CDR3 has 14 residues. Germline V CDR1 and CDR2: KGHDR, SFDVKD. In nucleotides, the CDR3 is TGTGCCACCAGTGATGCGGACAACACAGATACGCAGTATTTT. Translated, it gives CATSDADNTDTQYF.

This clonotype has ten or more counts. This chain links TRBV6-6 with TRBJ2-7; 7 bases match TRBD1. This CDR3 comprises 14 residues. V shed 5 bases, J shed 0 bases, and the junction held 4 bases outside the gene matches. Germline loops: CDR1 MNHNY, CDR2 SVGAGI (reference sequence). In nucleotides, the CDR3 is TGTGCCAGCAGTAGGGACAGCGTCTCCTACGAGCAGTACTTC. It translates to CASSRDSVSYEQYF.

This clonotype was recorded at least ten times. The DNA is omitted, as the CDR3 cannot be located on it reliably, and the CDR3 follows TCRdb's listing. The CDR3 spells CASSLEKAREQYF. The J gene is TRBJ2-7, the V gene TRBV28. CDR1 is MDHEN, CDR2 SYDVKM, per germline. The CDR3 region is 13 residues in length, termini included.

This clonotype was detected ten times or more. The V gene is TRBV28, the J gene TRBJ1-1; D is ambiguous. The V gene's germline CDR1 is MDHEN and CDR2 SYDVKM. The V and J ends lost 3 bases and 5 bases respectively, with 4 bases between them. The CDR3 sequence is 11 residues long. The CDR3 DNA reads as TGTGCCAGCAGTTTGCGGACTGAAGCTTTCTTT. Translation: CASSLRTEAFF. The complete variable domain, with remaining parts taken from reference TRBV28 and TRBJ1-1, reads DVKVTQSSRYLVKRTGEKVFLECVQDMDHENMFWYRQDPGLGLRLIYFSYDVKMKEKGDIPEGYSVSREKKERFSLILESASTNQTSMYLCASSLRTEAFFGQGTRLTVV.

This sequence joins TRBV20-1 and TRBJ1-6; the D gene is possibly TRBD1 (5 bases). The CDR3 has 14 residues. CDR1 is DFQATT, CDR2 SNEGSKA, per germline (reference sequence). The germline V and J ends were trimmed by 3 bases and 7 bases, with 13 bases remaining between them. The CDR3, as DNA: TGCAGTGCTAGCATGGGGGTGGGGAATTCACCCCTCCACTTT. It yields the protein CSASMGVGNSPLHF.

This clonotype was recorded a few times. CDR3 sequence reads: CAAGQGDTQYF. CDR3 bases: TGTGCCGCCGGGCAAGGGGATACGCAGTATTTT. V usage is TRBV7-3 and J usage is TRBJ2-3; D ambiguous. Germline V CDR1 and CDR2: SGHTA, FQGTGA. The CDR3 contains 11 residues. V was shortened by 11 bases and J by 6 bases, with 12 bases between the two germline ends.

This clonotype was found a few times. V usage is TRBV7-8 and J usage is TRBJ1-2; tentative D call: TRBD1 (5 bases). V gave up 0 bases and J gave up 8 bases, with 13 bases separating them. CDR3 length: 14 residues. CDR1 SGHVS and CDR2 FQNEAQ come from the germline V gene. In DNA, the CDR3 is TGTGCCAGCAGCTTAGCGGGGGGGACGGACGGCTACACCTTC. It encodes CASSLAGGTDGYTF.

The chain employs TRBV4-3 and TRBJ2-7; 9 bases are a match to TRBD1. CDR3 size: 16 residues. V trimming: 0 bases; J trimming: 5 bases; junction bases outside the gene matches: 8. The V gene's germline CDR1 is LGHNA and CDR2 YSLEER. CDR3 sequence: CASSQDRGTGSNEQYF. CDR3 nucleotide sequence: TGCGCCAGCAGCCAAGATCGTGGGACAGGGAGCAACGAGCAGTACTTC.

This clonotype was detected ten times or more. This chain uses TRBV7-2 with TRBJ1-1, with D possibly matching TRBD1 (5 bases). Germline V lookup: CDR1 SGHTA, CDR2 FQGNSA. The CDR3 runs to 13 residues. The V end lost 6 bases, the J end lost 2 bases, and 10 bases lay between the germline ends. This CDR3 is CASSEGLNTEAFF. The CDR3 bases are TGTGCCAGCAGTGAGGGGTTAAACACTGAAGCTTTCTTT.

In its sample, this clonotype was seen a few times. The genes are TRBV10-3 and TRBJ1-5, with a possible D match to TRBD1 (6 bases). CDR1 ENHRY and CDR2 SYGVKD come from the germline V gene. V was shortened by 10 bases and J by 3 bases, with 19 bases between the two germline ends. The length of the CDR3 is 15 residues. The CDR3 DNA follows: TGTGCCAGCGCCCCGGGGGCCGTATTCAATCAGCCCCAGCATTTT. This gives the protein CASAPGAVFNQPQHF.

The chain carries TRBV7-9 and TRBJ2-6; possible D gene TRBD1, 6 bases. Germline CDR1 reads SEHNR; CDR2 reads FQNEAQ (reference sequence). The CDR3 covers 14 residues. V lost 6 bases, J lost 1 base, and 7 bases lay in between. The CDR3 is CASRQGSGANVLTF. The CDR3 region has the DNA TGTGCCAGCAGACAGGGTTCTGGGGCCAACGTCCTGACTTTC. The entire variable domain, with the rest obtained from reference TRBV7-9 and TRBJ2-6, is as follows: DTGVSQNPRHKITKRGQNVTFRCDPISEHNRLYWYRQTLGQGPEFLTYFQNEAQLEKSRLLSDRFSAERPKGSFSTLEIQRTEQGDSAMYLCASRQGSGANVLTFGAGSRLTVL.

In nucleotides, the CDR3 is TGTGCCAGTACCCCAGGGAGGGGATCACCCCTCCACTTT. Its translation: CASTPGRGSPLHF. J is TRBJ1-6 and V is TRBV19, with D possibly being TRBD1 (5 bases). The germline CDR1 and CDR2 sequences are LNHDA and SQIVND (reference sequence). V lost 7 bases, J lost 10 bases, and 14 bases lay in between. The CDR3 is 13 amino acids. The full variable domain, in which reference TRBV19 and TRBJ1-6 provide the parts outside the CDR3, is DGGITQSPKYLFRKEGQNVTLSCEQNLNHDAMYWYRQDPGQGLRLIYYSQIVNDFQKGDIAEGYSVSREKKESFPLTVTSAQKNPTAFYLCASTPGRGSPLHFGNGTRLTVT.

This clonotype was seen a few times. The chain employs TRBV28 and TRBJ2-7, with 8 positions matching TRBD1. The ends lost 5 bases at V and 4 bases at J; junction bases unmatched: 7. Germline V gene sequence: CDR1 MDHEN, CDR2 SYDVKM. CDR3 length: 14 amino acids. CDR3 protein: CASSRDRPLYEQYF. The CDR3 region has the DNA TGTGCCAGCAGTCGGGACAGGCCCCTATACGAGCAGTACTTC.

In this sample, this clonotype turned up once. The rearrangement joins TRBV9 to TRBJ2-3; D may correspond to TRBD1 or TRBD2 (5 bases each). The ends were cut back, 0 bases at V and 0 bases at J, with 11 bases in the middle. The CDR3 runs to 16 residues. Germline lookup yields CDR1 SGDLS and CDR2 YYNGEE. CDR3 DNA: TGTGCCAGCAGCGTAGGAGGGGCGATCAGCACAGATACGCAGTATTTT. Protein sequence: CASSVGGAISTDTQYF.

V and J are TRBV3-1 and TRBJ1-2; D unclear. The CDR3 covers 17 residues. Trimming cost V 0 bases and J 4 bases, with 18 bases left between them. Germline loops: CDR1 LGHDT, CDR2 YNNKEL (reference sequence). The CDR3 DNA reads as TGTGCCAGCAGCCAAGATGACGGGTTAAGCCAGGCCTATGGCTACACCTTC. Amino acids: CASSQDDGLSQAYGYTF.

This clonotype was observed a handful of times. The V and J genes are TRBV7-2 and TRBJ1-2, with D perhaps matching TRBD1 (6 bases). The CDR3 consists of 14 residues. CDR1 is SGHTA and CDR2 is FQGNSA in the germline V gene. V was shortened by 3 bases and J by 7 bases, with 15 bases between the two germline ends. The CDR3 loop reads CASSFYRESTGYTF. The CDR3 DNA reads as TGTGCCAGCAGCTTCTACAGGGAGTCAACTGGCTACACCTTC. The variable domain in full, with the rest retrieved from reference TRBV7-2 and TRBJ1-2, is GAGVSQSPSNKVTEKGKDVELRCDPISGHTALYWYRQSLGQGLEFLIYFQGNSAPDKSGLPSDRFSAERTGGSVSTLTIQRTQQEDSAVYLCASSFYRESTGYTFGSGTRLTVV.